A single T cell receptor (beta chain) is shown here with its context. Its antigen is not yet known. Per-base qualities were not stored, and no clone one base away is much larger. This sample is drawn from a study of vaccination and CD4 T cells after COVID-19 (dated 2022 in TCRdb). Context from the whole study: SARS-CoV-2 positivity had been established in the convalescent patients by nasal swab PCR, and mild disease was recorded in nine or ten of these patients and severe disease in one. The convalescent cohort comprised six males and four females, including two Hispanic individuals, seven Caucasians, two Asians and one multiracial person. Two doses of either the Pfizer-BioNTech BNT162b2 vaccine (n=8) or the Moderna mRNA-1273 vaccine (n=2) were administered to participants. Post-COVID blood samples were collected from convalescent patients a median of roughly 100 days after diagnosis, with a range of roughly 35 to 161 days. Post-vaccine blood samples were obtained a median of approximately 74 days after the second vaccine dose, with a range of 14 to 241 days. Culture stimuli were overlapping spike peptide pools from SARS-CoV-2 and from the common cold coronaviruses HCoV-NL63, HCoV-OC43 and HCoV-229E. Control cultures received a CEFX viral epitope pool as the positive control, an HIV-1 Nef peptide pool as the negative control, or no peptide. The spike-specific CD4+ TCR repertoire was compared before and after mRNA vaccination in approximately ten COVID-19 convalescent patients and a few infection-naive healthy vaccine recipients. Study-level results and caveats: The median number of SARS-CoV-2-reactive clonotypes rose from around 21 after infection to some 37 after vaccination, but the change was not significant. In convalescent patients, a median around 86% of post-vaccine SARS-CoV-2-reactive clones were detected only after vaccination, suggesting vaccine-specific priming. Only a relatively small number of convalescent patients were included in the study, and early timepoints following natural infection were not analyzed. Of the vaccine-specific clones found in convalescent patients, nearly all (304 of 307) were mono-reactive for SARS-CoV-2 spike instead of being cross-reactive with common cold coronaviruses.

Libraries came from PCR. DNA from cultured CD4+ T cells underwent TCR sequencing with the Oncomine TCR Beta short-read assay at the Johns Hopkins FTIC core. The QIAamp micro DNA kit was used to extract genomic DNA from the cultured CD4+ T cells. Oncomine TCR Beta libraries from cultured CD4+ T cells were pooled with unique dual indexes and sequenced on an Illumina iSeq 100. Per the original workflow: Non-productive sequences were removed, and CDR3s not starting with C, not ending with F or W, or shorter than 7 amino acids were discarded. Antigen-specific clonotypes were identified with the MANAFEST web application by comparing peptide-stimulated wells with reference and other culture wells. Positive clones required FDR below 0.05, an odds ratio above 5, and productive frequency above 0.1% in at least two of three replicate wells. Cross-reactive clonotypes were defined as significantly expanded in both SARS-CoV-2 spike wells and at least one common cold coronavirus spike condition. Levenshtein distances (stringdist) and unrooted phylogenetic trees (ape) in R version 3.6.1 were used to assess CDR3 homology. TCRdb reanalyzed the raw reads on its own, using fastp at Q25 for trimming and MiXCR for clone calling, and kept in-frame beta chains. Each record represents a unique CDR3 protein, reported with the most common genes and DNA among its rows. The V and J calls here are based on TCRdb, not the publication. This sample gives some 10,000 distinct CDR3 sequences in total; 55% to 65% of them show up just once. The ten largest clonotypes hold roughly 12% of the sample.

Between the V and J ends, shortened by 6 bases and 3 bases respectively, the junction contains 8 bases. The CDR3 has 12 amino acids, counting the end cysteine and phenylalanine. The CDR3 DNA has 36 bases and is translated from base 1. Taken from the germline V gene, the CDR1 and CDR2 loops are MNHNS and SASEGT. The sample's treatment or condition label, in plain terms: approximately nine-day PBMC culture with coronavirus spike peptide pools or control peptides (ViraFEST assay). To expand antigen-specific T cells with peptide pools and then pick out the expanded clonotypes through TCR sequencing, the study relied on the ViraFEST assay. Positive SARS-CoV-2 PCR tests in the convalescent patients dated from March to December 2020, before Alpha, Beta and Delta variants emerged in the United States. Each well held roughly 2.2 million PBMCs cultured in IMDM containing roughly 5% human AB serum and around 9.2 IU/ml IL-2, with around 9.2 ug/ml peptide pools added. Half of the culture medium was replaced with fresh IL-2-containing medium on days 3 and 7. Once the cells had been in culture for about 10 days, the EasySep CD4+ T cell isolation kit was used to isolate CD4+ T cells by negative selection. Ficoll-Paque Plus gradient centrifugation was used to isolate PBMCs from whole blood, and the isolated PBMCs were then either used fresh or cryopreserved at -140C. In general, triplicate wells were set up for every culture condition.

This specimen consisted of cultured CD4+ T cells from blood, obtained after SARS-CoV-2 vaccination. Recombination joined TRBV6-1 with TRBJ2-5; confidence is insufficient to name the D gene. The TCR originated in a human donor with COVID-19. This receptor carries the CDR3 CASSPSEETQYF. In nucleotide form, the sequence is TGTGCCAGCAGCCCATCTGAAGAGACCCAGTACTTC.